The source of this T cell receptor (beta chain) is a study of response to subunit inactivated influenza vaccine. From the RT-PCR reads, TCRdb called clonotypes with MiXCR, one entry per CDR3 protein. The sample consists of more than 600,000 distinct CDR3 sequences, approximately 17% of them appearing once. Here the sequenced sample was PBMCs from blood, taken roughly 5 days after vaccination. The receptor was derived from a man aged 50 to 60 who received an inactivated influenza vaccine.

CDR3: CASSQDQLGLVFF. The CDR3, as DNA: TGCGCCAGCAGCCAAGATCAGTTGGGACTAGTGTTCTTC. The chain recombines TRBV4-3 with TRBJ2-1, with 8 bases matching TRBD2. The CDR3 covers 13 residues. V shed 0 bases, J shed 15 bases, and the junction held 7 bases outside the gene matches. Germline loops: CDR1 LGHNA, CDR2 YSLEER.